This T cell receptor (beta chain) stems from a study of shared clonotypes between healthy human individuals. Findings and caveats of the study: Sorted-subset sequencing, rarefaction showed, was incomplete despite large depth.

CDR1 is MDHEN, CDR2 SYDVKM, per germline. Trimming cost V 0 bases and J 3 bases, with 12 bases left between them. This CDR3 comprises 16 residues. Genomic DNA belonging to each subset was distributed in equal measure over several immunoSEQ plates. Sorted-subset replicate PCR reactions were performed with approximately 190 ng DNA, corresponding to about 32,000 T cell genomes. The table came from immunoSEQ multiplex PCR; TCRdb's copy has only in-frame clones and leaves some out. Seen here are a few million clones, 93% observed once, and the top ten hold 1.5% to 2%. For this clone: Its matching antigen is unknown.

CD45RO-negative CD8 cells positively selected for CCR7 made up the naive population, which excluded terminally differentiated effector memory CD45RA+ cells. The chain is built from TRBV28 and TRBJ2-4, with a possible D match to TRBD1 (7 bases). This clonotype was obtained from a man in his late teens or twenties in good health. Some clones in this sample may be carry-over from other donors' samples. Sequencing was carried out using naive CD8+ T cells from PBMCs. The DNA of the CDR3 is TGTGCCAGCAGTTTATGGGAGGGGGCGAGCAAAAACATTCAGTACTTC. Translating gives CASSLWEGASKNIQYF.